The 3 T cell receptor beta chains below were found in one sample sequenced in a study. TCRdb processed the 5' RACE reads anew with MiXCR; each CDR3 protein has one entry. The sample has tens of thousands of distinct CDR3 sequences; approximately 22% are singletons. Cells sorted as Tregs were CD4+, CD25+ and CD127-/low. The sequenced sample was Tregs sorted from blood. These receptors were obtained from a female donor with breast cancer.

In regard to this clonotype: This sequence may be a read error, since a much larger clone differs from it by one base. The chain couples TRBV10-3 to TRBJ2-7, with D unresolved. Trimming left V 0 bases short and J 4 bases short, with 4 bases between. Germline CDR1 is ENHRY and CDR2 is SYGVKD. The CDR3 extends over 12 amino acids. This CDR3 reads CAISESQYEQYF. The DNA of the CDR3 is TGTGCCATCAGTGAGTCTCAGTACGAGCAGTACTTC.

This clonotype was seen a handful of times. In DNA form, the CDR3 reads TGTGCCAGCAGACCCGCTGGCGGTTTCAATGAGCAGTTCTTC. Translated: CASRPAGGFNEQFF. The chain combines TRBV12-3 or TRBV12-4 with TRBJ2-1; D remains ambiguous. There are 14 residues in the CDR3. Trimming pared 6 bases from V and 6 bases from J, leaving 15 bases between.

Written as DNA, the CDR3 is TGCGCCAGCAGCCGGGGACAGGGGGGTCCCTACGAGCAGTACTTC. The encoded protein is CASSRGQGGPYEQYF. The rearrangement joins TRBV4-1 to TRBJ2-7; 11 bases are a match to TRBD1. The germline CDR1 and CDR2 sequences are MGHRA and YSYEKL. V lost 4 bases, J lost 2 bases, and 4 bases stayed unmatched. The CDR3 consists of 15 residues.